This entry describes one T cell receptor (beta chain). The record originates from a study of cytomegalovirus exposure and HLA in healthy donors. Germline CDR1 reads MNHEY; CDR2 reads SVGAGI. V gave up 8 bases and J gave up 8 bases, with 12 bases separating them. The length of the CDR3 is 11 residues. It was with 60 Vbeta and 13 Jbeta primers that the PCR ran. Original processing methods: Roughly 11 million of the roughly 77 million unique TCR beta chains counted in a later analysis were shared. The data were produced by immunoSEQ multiplex PCR, yet TCRdb's version contains in-frame clones alone and is incomplete. V and J calls plus clone size are reproduced from that table; the DNA served to infer D and trimming. Altogether some 150,000 clones are present, roughly 75% being singletons, with the ten largest covering 3% to 3.5%.

This sequence originates from a man aged 35-49 years in good health and CMV-seronegative. The specimen sequenced was PBMCs. This sequence joins TRBV6-5 and TRBJ1-2; perhaps TRBD1 as D (5 bases). CDR3 residues: CASSAGNGYTF. CDR3 bases: TGTGCCAGCTCGGCAGGGAACGGCTACACCTTC.